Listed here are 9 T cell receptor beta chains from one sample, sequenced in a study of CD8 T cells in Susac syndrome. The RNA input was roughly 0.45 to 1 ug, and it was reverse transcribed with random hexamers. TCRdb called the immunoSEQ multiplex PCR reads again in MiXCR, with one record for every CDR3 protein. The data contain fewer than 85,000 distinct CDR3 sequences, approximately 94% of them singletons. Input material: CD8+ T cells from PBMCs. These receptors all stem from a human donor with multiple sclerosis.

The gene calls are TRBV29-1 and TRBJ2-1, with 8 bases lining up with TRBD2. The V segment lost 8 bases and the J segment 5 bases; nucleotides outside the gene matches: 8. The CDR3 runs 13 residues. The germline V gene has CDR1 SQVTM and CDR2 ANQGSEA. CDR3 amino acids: CSLSGSGNNEQFF. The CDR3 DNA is TGCAGCCTGAGCGGGAGCGGCAACAATGAGCAGTTCTTC.

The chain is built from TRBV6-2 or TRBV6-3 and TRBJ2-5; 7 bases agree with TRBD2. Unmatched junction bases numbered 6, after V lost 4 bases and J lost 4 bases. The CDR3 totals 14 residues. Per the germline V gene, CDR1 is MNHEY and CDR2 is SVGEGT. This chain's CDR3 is CASSFGPGGETQYF. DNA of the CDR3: TGTGCCAGCAGTTTCGGCCCGGGAGGAGAGACCCAGTACTTC.

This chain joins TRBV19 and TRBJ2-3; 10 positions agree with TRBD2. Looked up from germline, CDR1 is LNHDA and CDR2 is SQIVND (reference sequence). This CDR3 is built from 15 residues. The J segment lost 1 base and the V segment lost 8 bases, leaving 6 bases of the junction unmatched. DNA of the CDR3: TGTGCCAGTGGCGTAGCGGGAGGACGCACAGATACGCAGTATTTT. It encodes CASGVAGGRTDTQYF.

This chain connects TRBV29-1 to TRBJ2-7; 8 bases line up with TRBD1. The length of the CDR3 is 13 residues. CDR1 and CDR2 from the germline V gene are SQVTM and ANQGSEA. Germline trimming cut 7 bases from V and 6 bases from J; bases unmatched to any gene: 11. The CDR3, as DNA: TGCAGCGCCGACGACGGGACAGGTACCGAGCAGTACTTC. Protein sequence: CSADDGTGTEQYF.

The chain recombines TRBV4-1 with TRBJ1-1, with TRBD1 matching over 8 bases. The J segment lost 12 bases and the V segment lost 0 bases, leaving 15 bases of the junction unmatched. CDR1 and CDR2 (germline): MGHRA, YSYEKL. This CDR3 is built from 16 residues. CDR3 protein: CASSQDPSPGQAGPFF. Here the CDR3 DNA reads TGCGCCAGCAGCCAAGATCCTTCTCCGGGACAGGCAGGACCTTTCTTT.

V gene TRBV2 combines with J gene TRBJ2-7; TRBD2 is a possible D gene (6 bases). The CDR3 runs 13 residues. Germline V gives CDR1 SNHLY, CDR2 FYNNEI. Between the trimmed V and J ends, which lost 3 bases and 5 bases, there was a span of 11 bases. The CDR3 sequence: CASSEIGGDEQYF. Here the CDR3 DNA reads TGTGCCAGCAGTGAGATAGGAGGGGACGAGCAGTACTTC.

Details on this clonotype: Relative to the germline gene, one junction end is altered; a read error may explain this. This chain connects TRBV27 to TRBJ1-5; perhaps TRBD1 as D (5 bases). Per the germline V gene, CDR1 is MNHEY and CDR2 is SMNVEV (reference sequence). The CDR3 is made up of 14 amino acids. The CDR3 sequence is CARRMGRSNQPQHF. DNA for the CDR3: TGTGCCCGCAGGATGGGACGAAGCAATCAGCCCCAGCATTTT.

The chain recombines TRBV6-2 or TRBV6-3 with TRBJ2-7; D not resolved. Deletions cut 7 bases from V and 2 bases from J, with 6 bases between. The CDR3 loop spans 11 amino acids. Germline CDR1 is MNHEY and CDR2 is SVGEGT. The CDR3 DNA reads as TGTGCCAGCACCCCCGCCTACGAGCAGTACTTC. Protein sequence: CASTPAYEQYF.

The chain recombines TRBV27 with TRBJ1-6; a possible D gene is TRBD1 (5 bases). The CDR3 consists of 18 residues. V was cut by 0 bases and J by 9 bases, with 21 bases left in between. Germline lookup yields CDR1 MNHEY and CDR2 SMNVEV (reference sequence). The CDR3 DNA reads TGTGCCAGCAGTTTATCGGGGCTACGCGGGGCGCGGGGTTCACCCCTCCACTTT. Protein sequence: CASSLSGLRGARGSPLHF.